This T cell receptor (beta chain) was profiled in a study of post-analysis software for immune sequencing data. Looking at the study overall: As for disease course, relapsing-remitting, secondary progressive and progressive-relapsing multiple sclerosis were all included.

The CDR3 covers 17 residues. Germline CDR1 LGHDT, CDR2 YNNKEL (reference sequence). V was clipped by 0 bases and J by 5 bases; unmatched bases: 12. Unique molecular identifiers featured in each of the TCR beta cDNA libraries. The authors obtained roughly 500,000 cDNA molecules from around 0.96 to 9.9 million T cells. A single record per CDR3 protein comes from TCRdb applying MiXCR to the PCR reads. The sample has about 500,000 distinct CDR3 sequences; approximately 45% are singletons. In this sample, this clonotype turned up a few times. What it recognizes is unknown. Study conclusions and caveats: Relative to controls, patients had about five TRBV segments at higher frequency, with TRBV5-6, TRBV5-1 and TRBV20-1 among these. Controls significantly exceeded multiple sclerosis patients in normalized Chao1 diversity. Batch-matched samples strongly co-clustered by F measure.

The TCR originated in a girl aged 5 to 17 with multiple sclerosis. This chain connects TRBV3-1 to TRBJ2-7; TRBD2 matches at 8 bases. What was sequenced was blood. The CDR3 DNA reads as TGTGCCAGCAGCCAAGATCTACGGAGCGGGAGTACCCACGAGCAGTACTTC. This encodes CASSQDLRSGSTHEQYF.